This T cell receptor beta chain was documented in a study of blood T cell repertoires in COVID-19. Original processing notes: Cell counts per sample came from amplifying reference gene primers. The method was immunoSEQ multiplex PCR; TCRdb's version includes in-frame clones alone and lacks a portion of them. That table supplies the V and J calls and clone size; D and trimming were determined from the DNA. The data show around 65,000 clones, roughly 80% seen once. This clone has only a few counts. CDR3 size: 16 residues. Germline V lookup: CDR1 MGHRA, CDR2 YSYEKL. V lost 1 base, J lost 1 base, and 5 bases stayed unmatched.

This rearrangement joins TRBV4-1 to TRBJ2-7; 9 bases match TRBD2. The source of this sequence is a man of 80 years or more with active COVID-19. The sample comprised peripheral blood. The CDR3 sequence: CASSQGLSGGSYEQYF. The CDR3 nucleotides read TGCGCCAGCAGCCAAGGACTTAGCGGGGGATCCTACGAGCAGTACTTC.